One TCR beta chain is described in this entry. CDR1 and CDR2 from the germline V gene are MGHRA and YSYEKL. V lost 0 bases, J lost 7 bases, and 13 bases lay in between. The CDR3 has 15 residues. Sequencing was performed with immunoSEQ multiplex PCR; in TCRdb, only in-frame clones are kept and a portion is missing. The top ten hold under 15% of the sample, which has fewer than 550,000 clones, about three quarters seen once. This sample is part of a study of shared clonotypes between healthy human individuals. The sample comprised PBMCs. The rearrangement uses TRBV4-1 and TRBJ1-3, with D possibly matching TRBD1 (6 bases). The source of this sequence is a woman aged 35 to 49 in good health. Some clones in this sample may be carry-over from other donors' samples. In DNA form, the CDR3 reads TGCGCCAGCAGCCAAGATTCGGGGGGCGGGAACACCATATATTTT. Protein sequence: CASSQDSGGGNTIYF.